Presented here are 15 T cell receptor beta chains from one specimen sequenced in a study of CD8+ T cells in alopecia areata. RNA extraction and reverse transcription yielded cDNA as sequencing template. The method was immunoSEQ multiplex PCR; TCRdb's version includes in-frame clones alone and lacks a portion of them. The sample has over 200,000 clones; roughly 57% are singletons. The sample was CD4+ T cells sorted from blood, taken at week 0. The receptors here all came from a human donor with alopecia areata.

This clone was detected ten times or more. The chain uses TRBV7-2 and TRBJ1-5; no clear D. The CDR3 extends over 16 amino acids. Trimming shortened V by 0 bases and J by 3 bases, and 12 bases separated the two germline ends. In germline, CDR1 is SGHTA, CDR2 FQGNSA. The CDR3 region is CASSLAHGPNNQPQHF. The CDR3 DNA reads TGTGCCAGCAGCTTAGCCCACGGGCCGAACAATCAGCCCCAGCATTTT.

As regards this clone: This sample includes further DNA sequences coding for the same CDR3. The chain employs TRBV9 and TRBJ2-3; TRBD2 aligns across 11 bases. The CDR3 totals 16 residues. The ends lost 4 bases at V and 0 bases at J; junction bases unmatched: 4. CDR1 is SGDLS and CDR2 is YYNGEE in the germline V gene. DNA of the CDR3: TGTGCCAGCAGCAGCGGACTAGCGGGTAGCACAGATACGCAGTATTTT. Its protein product is CASSSGLAGSTDTQYF.

This clone was counted a few times. The chain carries TRBV6-5 and TRBJ2-7; 9 positions match TRBD2. CDR1 and CDR2 (germline): MNHEY, SVGAGI. Trimming removed 8 bases from V and 2 bases from J; junction bases left unmatched: 10. The CDR3 runs 15 residues. The CDR3 bases are TGTGCCAGCTCCCCCGGGGCGGGAGGGACCTACGAGCAGTACTTC. This codes for CASSPGAGGTYEQYF.

The chain couples TRBV27 to TRBJ1-2; 8 nucleotides agree with TRBD1. The V segment lost 9 bases and the J segment 11 bases; nucleotides outside the gene matches: 20. This CDR3 has 15 residues. Germline V lookup: CDR1 MNHEY, CDR2 SMNVEV (reference sequence). This CDR3 is CASKQVGTGNIGYTF. The CDR3 region has the DNA TGTGCCAGTAAACAAGTTGGGACAGGAAATATTGGGTACACCTTC.

Here the CDR3 reads CASSAWTGGNTEAFF. The CDR3, as DNA: TGTGCCAGCAGTGCCTGGACAGGGGGGAACACTGAAGCTTTCTTT. The chain uses TRBV25-1 and TRBJ1-1; 10 positions match TRBD1. V lost 4 bases to trimming and J lost 1 base; unmatched junction nucleotides: 3. The CDR3 contains 15 residues. The germline CDR1 and CDR2 sequences are MGHDK and SYGVNS.

The table lists this clone with a few counts. The chain combines TRBV19 with TRBJ1-5, with TRBD1 as a possible D gene (6 bases). The germline V gene has CDR1 LNHDA and CDR2 SQIVND (reference sequence). Trimming removed 11 bases at V and 5 bases at J, with 13 bases between. This CDR3 region has 12 residues. The CDR3 DNA follows: TGTGCCTCAGGACAGTTTGATCAGCCCCAGCATTTT. Translation gives CASGQFDQPQHF.

This chain joins TRBV5-6 and TRBJ1-1, with TRBD1 identical over 7 bases. V trimming: 7 bases; J trimming: 5 bases; junction bases outside the gene matches: 11. The CDR3 contains 14 residues. Germline assignment: CDR1 SGHDT and CDR2 YYEEEE. CDR3 sequence: CASGKTGSSTEAFF. The DNA for the CDR3 is TGTGCCAGCGGAAAGACAGGGAGTAGTACTGAAGCTTTCTTT.

This clone has a handful of counts. V usage is TRBV19 and J usage is TRBJ1-1; a possible D gene is TRBD1 (5 bases). The CDR3 covers 10 residues. CDR1 is LNHDA and CDR2 is SQIVND in the germline V gene (reference sequence). Trimming stripped 9 bases from V and 7 bases from J, with 9 bases between. The CDR3: CASRDFEAFF. The CDR3 nucleotides are TGTGCCAGCAGGGACTTTGAAGCTTTCTTT.

The chain joins TRBV5-1 to TRBJ2-2; TRBD1 is a possible D gene (5 bases). The CDR3 is 13 residues long. Trimming pared 2 bases from V and 11 bases from J, leaving 13 bases between. CDR1 and CDR2 (germline): SGHRS, YFSETQ. CDR3 sequence: CASSFRQPLELFF. DNA for the CDR3: TGCGCCAGCAGCTTCCGACAGCCTTTAGAGCTGTTTTTT.

This clone occurred a few times. The chain recombines TRBV18 with TRBJ2-5; D might be TRBD1 (6 bases). From germline, CDR1 is KGHSH and CDR2 LQKENI. CDR3 length: 13 residues. The germline V and J ends were trimmed by 4 bases and 1 base, with 7 bases remaining between them. The CDR3 region has the DNA TGTGCCAGCTCACGGACAGCCCAAGAGACCCAGTACTTC. Translation gives CASSRTAQETQYF.

The rearrangement joins TRBV5-4 to TRBJ2-1, with a possible D match to TRBD2 (5 bases). Trimming removed 1 base from V and 8 bases from J, with 19 bases in between. Germline assignment: CDR1 SGHNT and CDR2 YYREEE (reference sequence). The CDR3 contains 16 residues. CDR3 coding DNA: TGTGCCAGCAGCTTGAAACTAGTAGTCGGTGGGGATGAGCAGTTCTTC. This encodes CASSLKLVVGGDEQFF.

Relative to its sample, this clone is medium-sized. This chain links TRBV2 with TRBJ2-4, with D perhaps TRBD1 (5 bases). There are 15 residues in the CDR3. Deletions cut 0 bases from V and 3 bases from J, with 9 bases between. Germline CDR1 SNHLY, CDR2 FYNNEI. The CDR3 region has the DNA TGTGCCAGCAGTGAAGCGGCGGACAACAAAAACATTCAGTACTTC. Its protein is CASSEAADNKNIQYF.

The chain has TRBV27 and TRBJ2-1, with 7 bases lining up with TRBD2. With 6 bases clipped from V and 5 bases from J, the junction kept 10 bases outside the gene matches. Germline values: CDR1 MNHEY, CDR2 SMNVEV (reference sequence). The length of the CDR3 is 15 residues. The CDR3 coding sequence is TGTGCCAGCAGCCCTCAGCGGGACCCGAACAATGAGCAGTTCTTC. Its protein product is CASSPQRDPNNEQFF.

V is TRBV12-5 and J is TRBJ1-5; no reliable D call. V dropped 2 bases and J dropped 1 base, with 21 bases sitting between them. Germline-derived CDR1 and CDR2 are LGHNT and FRNRAP. This CDR3 contains 19 residues. CDR3 in amino acids: CASGLTPGRVFGSNQPQHF. In nucleotides, the CDR3 is TGTGCTAGTGGTTTGACGCCTGGTCGGGTCTTCGGGAGCAATCAGCCCCAGCATTTT.

This sequence joins TRBV23-1 and TRBJ1-5; tentatively, D is TRBD1 (5 bases). TRBV23-1 is placed among ORFs of uncertain function. This CDR3 region has 15 residues. Trimming cost V 2 bases and J 6 bases, with 14 bases left between them. The CDR3 protein is CASSQRGGHIQPQHF. The CDR3 region has the DNA TGCGCCAGCAGTCAAAGGGGCGGTCACATTCAGCCCCAGCATTTT.